These 11 T cell receptor beta chains came from one sample sequenced in a study of human T cells and chemical hapten exposure. MiXCR was run by TCRdb on the RACE reads, yielding one entry per CDR3 protein. Among around 200,000 distinct CDR3 sequences listed, approximately 31% were seen once. Time point of the sample: pre-sensitization, week 0. The treatment here: therapeutic diphenylcyclopropenone sensitization with weekly scalp DPC. Sequenced here: whole blood, sampled in connection with sensitization to the hapten diphenylcyclopropenone (DPC). These receptors came from a woman under 40 with alopecia areata. Some clones in this sample may be carry-over from other donors' samples.

The chain links TRBV20-1 to TRBJ2-7; 8 nucleotides match TRBD1. The CDR3 contains 17 residues. With V trimmed by 4 bases and J by 2 bases, 16 bases remained unmatched. CDR1 DFQATT and CDR2 SNEGSKA come from the germline V gene (reference sequence). CDR3 in amino acids: CSAIPLLTGQATYEQYF. CDR3 DNA: TGCAGTGCTATTCCTCTCCTCACGGGACAGGCCACCTACGAGCAGTACTTC.

The gene calls are TRBV7-9 and TRBJ2-1; D may be TRBD2 (7 bases). Trimming removed 3 bases from V and 10 bases from J, with 22 bases in between. The CDR3 has 16 residues. Germline lookup yields CDR1 SEHNR and CDR2 FQNEAQ (reference sequence). In DNA form, the CDR3 reads TGTGCCAGCAGCTTTTATGGTGGGGGGGCAGGCGTGGAGCAGTTCTTC. Encoded protein: CASSFYGGGAGVEQFF.

The chain employs TRBV24-1 and TRBJ2-3; D call uncertain. The CDR3 totals 15 residues. Trimming took 1 base from V and 0 from J, leaving 7 bases between them. Germline-derived CDR1 and CDR2 are KGHDR and SFDVKD. The CDR3 is CATSDLRVSTDTQYF. The CDR3 region has the DNA TGTGCCACCAGTGATTTAAGGGTGAGCACAGATACGCAGTATTTT.

The gene calls are TRBV15 and TRBJ1-6; D unclear. V gave up 6 bases and J gave up 9 bases, with 9 bases separating them. Looked up from germline, CDR1 is LNHNV and CDR2 is YYDKDF (reference sequence). The length of the CDR3 is 12 residues. CDR3: CATRSTSSPLHF. CDR3 coding DNA: TGTGCCACCAGATCGACGAGTTCACCCCTCCACTTT.

V and J are TRBV27 and TRBJ2-1; 8 bases are shared with TRBD2. CDR1 is MNHEY and CDR2 is SMNVEV in the germline V gene (reference sequence). This CDR3 is 15 amino acids long. The V gene end was trimmed by 6 bases and the J gene end by 14 bases; junction bases not matched to a gene: 18. The CDR3: CASRKAGLGGERKFF. CDR3 bases: TGTGCCAGCAGGAAAGCGGGACTAGGGGGTGAGAGGAAGTTCTTC.

The V call is TRBV7-7, the J call TRBJ2-5; 12 bases line up with TRBD2. The CDR3 runs 16 residues. Germline V gene lookup returns CDR1 SSHAT and CDR2 FNYEAQ (reference sequence). V lost 5 bases to trimming and J lost 5 bases; unmatched junction nucleotides: 9. This CDR3 reads CASSVTSGGPPETQYF. CDR3 bases: TGTGCCAGCAGCGTTACTAGCGGGGGGCCTCCGGAGACCCAGTACTTC.

The chain couples TRBV10-3 to TRBJ1-2; D unresolved. Trimming took off 2 bases at V and 4 bases at J, with 11 bases between the two ends. Germline V gene lookup returns CDR1 ENHRY and CDR2 SYGVKD. The CDR3 has 14 amino acids. The CDR3 here is CAISEAKTLYGYTF. The CDR3 DNA reads TGTGCCATCAGTGAGGCGAAGACACTCTATGGCTACACCTTC.

The chain joins TRBV28 to TRBJ2-7, with TRBD1 matching over 9 bases. V shed 5 bases, J shed 5 bases, and the junction held 4 bases outside the gene matches. CDR1 is MDHEN, CDR2 SYDVKM, per germline. CDR3 size: 13 residues. CDR3 amino acids: CASSPGQGHEQYF. DNA for the CDR3: TGTGCCAGCAGTCCGGGACAGGGTCACGAGCAGTACTTC.

V is TRBV7-2 and J is TRBJ2-5; D not certain. V was shortened by 1 base and J by 1 base, with 4 bases between the two germline ends. Germline V CDR1 and CDR2: SGHTA, FQGNSA. The CDR3 has 13 amino acids. CDR3 residues: CASSLVFQETQYF. CDR3 coding DNA: TGTGCCAGCAGCTTAGTTTTCCAAGAGACCCAGTACTTC.

This clonotype occurred a few times. The gene calls are TRBV28 and TRBJ2-6, with TRBD1 as a possible D gene (5 bases). Trimming took off 5 bases at V and 0 bases at J, with 11 bases between the two ends. The CDR3 is 16 amino acids. Germline CDR1 MDHEN, CDR2 SYDVKM. The CDR3 DNA sequence: TGTGCCAGCAGTCGCCGACAGTTCTCTGGGGCCAACGTCCTGACTTTC. This sequence encodes CASSRRQFSGANVLTF. The full variable domain, with the rest looked up from reference TRBV28 and TRBJ2-6, is DVKVTQSSRYLVKRTGEKVFLECVQDMDHENMFWYRQDPGLGLRLIYFSYDVKMKEKGDIPEGYSVSREKKERFSLILESASTNQTSMYLCASSRRQFSGANVLTFGAGSRLTVL.

J is TRBJ1-2 and V is TRBV29-1, with TRBD1 as a possible D gene (6 bases). Per the germline V gene, CDR1 is SQVTM and CDR2 is ANQGSEA. The CDR3 totals 12 residues. Deletions cut 3 bases from V and 12 bases from J, with 17 bases between. CDR3 sequence reads: CSVETIQGMNTF. CDR3 coding DNA: TGCAGCGTTGAGACGATACAGGGTATGAACACCTTC.